One and the same sample provided the 28 T cell receptor beta chains below, sequenced in a study of cytomegalovirus exposure and HLA in healthy donors. PCR amplification relied on 60 Vbeta primers (plus 13 Jbeta primers). Here immunoSEQ multiplex PCR was the method, and the copy in TCRdb shows in-frame clones only, minus some. The repertoire has some 200,000 clones, roughly 70% of them found once; the top ten carry about 2.5%. The sample taken for sequencing was PBMCs. The receptors derive from a man in his forties in good health and CMV-seropositive.

To note about this clone: This same CDR3 is encoded by further DNA sequences in the sample. The chain couples TRBV5-1 to TRBJ2-2, with D uncertain. In germline, CDR1 is SGHRS, CDR2 YFSETQ. The length of the CDR3 is 15 residues. Deletions cut 3 bases from V and 0 bases from J, with 9 bases between. The CDR3: CASSSTRSNTGELFF. In DNA, the CDR3 is TGCGCCAGCAGCTCAACACGATCGAACACCGGGGAGCTGTTTTTT.

CDR3 DNA sequence: TGTGCCAGCAGCCGGACCGCTAGCGGGGGACAAGAGACCCAGTACTTC. Translation: CASSRTASGGQETQYF. The rearrangement links TRBV14 to TRBJ2-5; 10 bases agree with TRBD2. With V trimmed by 4 bases and J by 2 bases, 7 bases remained unmatched. This CDR3 spans 16 amino acids. Germline CDR1 and CDR2: SGHDN and FVKESK.

The chain couples TRBV6-1 to TRBJ1-5; TRBD1 matches at 8 bases. This CDR3 is built from 16 residues. J lost 2 bases, V lost 4 bases, and 7 bases had no gene match. CDR1 is MNHNS, CDR2 SASEGT, per germline. CDR3 DNA sequence: TGTGCCAGCAGTGGGACAGGGTATCTAGGCAATCAGCCCCAGCATTTT. Its protein product is CASSGTGYLGNQPQHF.

The rearrangement uses TRBV15 and TRBJ1-6, with unresolved D. Germline CDR1 LNHNV, CDR2 YYDKDF (reference sequence). The CDR3 extends over 14 amino acids. Trimming removed 6 bases at V and 5 bases at J, with 11 bases between. CDR3 sequence (DNA): TGTGCCACCAGTCGGCCCGAGGATAATTCACCCCTCCACTTT. Translated: CATSRPEDNSPLHF.

The V gene is TRBV11-2, the J gene TRBJ2-3, with 8 positions matching TRBD2. The CDR3 runs to 16 residues. Trimming cost V 4 bases and J 3 bases; bases outside gene matches: 9. Germline V gene data show CDR1 as SGHAT and CDR2 as FQNNGV. This CDR3 is CASSSRGGGGTDTQYF. CDR3 coding DNA: TGTGCCAGCAGCTCCCGGGGGGGCGGGGGGACAGATACGCAGTATTTT.

This clone was counted a single time. The V gene is TRBV2, the J gene TRBJ2-5, with TRBD2 identical over 9 bases. Looked up from germline, CDR1 is SNHLY and CDR2 is FYNNEI. V was clipped by 4 bases and J by 3 bases; unmatched bases: 6. This CDR3 comprises 15 residues. In nucleotides, the CDR3 is TGTGCCAGCAGTGGCGCGGGGGGGGGAAAAGAGACCCAGTACTTC. Translation gives CASSGAGGGKETQYF.

This clone was seen only once. This chain uses TRBV4-2 with TRBJ1-5, with 7 positions matching TRBD1. There are 16 residues in the CDR3. V shed 6 bases and J 6 bases; nucleotides not matched to a gene: 14. CDR1 is LGHNA, CDR2 YNFKEQ, per germline. Here the CDR3 reads CASSPTGTAASQPQHF. In DNA form, the CDR3 reads TGTGCCAGCAGTCCAACCGGGACAGCGGCTAGTCAGCCCCAGCATTTT.

CDR3: CASSSTDSQSETQYF. The DNA for the CDR3 is TGCGCCAGCAGCTCAACGGACAGTCAATCAGAGACCCAGTACTTC. The chain uses TRBV5-1 and TRBJ2-5, with D possibly TRBD1 on 6 matching bases. V was cut by 3 bases and J by 4 bases, with 16 bases left in between. The germline gives CDR1 SGHRS, CDR2 YFSETQ. The CDR3 totals 15 residues.

The V call is TRBV14, the J call TRBJ2-3; the D gene is possibly TRBD1 (5 bases). The germline CDR1 and CDR2 sequences are SGHDN and FVKESK. V lost 1 base and J lost 3, with 14 bases in between. The CDR3 has 16 amino acids. The CDR3 region is CASSQGRTPLTDTQYF. CDR3 sequence (DNA): TGTGCCAGCAGCCAAGGGCGGACACCCTTAACAGATACGCAGTATTTT.

This chain connects TRBV4-1 to TRBJ2-3; D perhaps matches TRBD2 (7 bases). Trimming pared 1 base from V and 4 bases from J, leaving 15 bases between. The CDR3 extends over 16 amino acids. Germline CDR1 and CDR2: MGHRA and YSYEKL. The DNA of the CDR3 is TGCGCCAGCAGCCAAGGGGTCGGGGGGCCGGCAGATACGCAGTATTTT. Translated: CASSQGVGGPADTQYF.

This sequence joins TRBV6-5 and TRBJ2-7; D uncertain. The CDR3 totals 14 residues. V dropped 0 bases and J dropped 6 bases, with 12 bases sitting between them. Germline-derived CDR1 and CDR2 are MNHEY and SVGAGI. In nucleotides, the CDR3 is TGTGCCAGCAGTTACTCGGCAGCGTTCTCCGAGCAGTACTTC. Translating it yields CASSYSAAFSEQYF.

CDR3 residues: CASSLRASANTGELFF. CDR3 DNA sequence: TGTGCCAGCAGCTTAAGGGCTAGCGCGAACACCGGGGAGCTGTTTTTT. This chain uses TRBV7-3 with TRBJ2-2; D might be TRBD2 (6 bases). The V and J ends lost 1 base and 0 bases respectively, with 9 bases between them. Germline CDR1 is SGHTA and CDR2 is FQGTGA. The CDR3 runs 16 residues.

The chain carries TRBV6-1 and TRBJ1-1; possibly TRBD1 for D (6 bases). Germline V lookup: CDR1 MNHNS, CDR2 SASEGT. V was pared by 2 bases and J by 4 bases, with 17 bases between. This CDR3 is built from 16 residues. This chain's CDR3 is CASSENGGAQGTEAFF. In nucleotides, the CDR3 is TGTGCCAGCAGTGAAAACGGGGGGGCGCAAGGCACTGAAGCTTTCTTT.

The CDR3 loop reads CATMQGIPYEQYF. CDR3 bases: TGTGCCACTATGCAGGGGATCCCCTACGAGCAGTACTTC. The genes are TRBV6-6 and TRBJ2-7, with D possibly being TRBD1 (6 bases). Germline CDR1 is MNHNY and CDR2 is SVGAGI (reference sequence). Trimming stripped 10 bases from V and 2 bases from J, with 15 bases between. This CDR3 spans 13 amino acids.

This clone was observed a few times. The chain couples TRBV19 to TRBJ1-5, with D unresolved. The CDR3 has 13 amino acids. In germline, CDR1 is LNHDA, CDR2 SQIVND (reference sequence). The V end was cut by 5 bases, the J end by 4 bases, with 9 bases between. The CDR3 spells CASSPAVNQPQHF. The CDR3 DNA is TGTGCCAGTAGTCCCGCAGTGAATCAGCCCCAGCATTTT.

Points on this clone: The junction shows a germline mismatch at one end, possibly a read error. The DNA of the CDR3 is TGTGCCACCAGCGGAGATCCCGGGTCCAATCAGCCCCAGCATTTT. Its translation is CATSGDPGSNQPQHF. This sequence joins TRBV15 and TRBJ1-5, with D hard to call. Germline assignment: CDR1 LNHNV and CDR2 YYDKDF (reference sequence). The CDR3 is 15 amino acids.

The V and J genes are TRBV7-6 and TRBJ1-1; weak D call: TRBD1 (5 bases). Trimming took 3 bases from V and 3 from J, leaving 11 bases between them. Germline CDR1 and CDR2: SGHVS and FNYEAQ. The CDR3 is 14 residues long. The CDR3 spells CASSFRDSDTEAFF. The DNA of the CDR3 is TGTGCCAGCAGCTTCCGGGACTCCGACACTGAAGCTTTCTTT. The variable domain in full, completed from reference TRBV7-6 and TRBJ1-1, reads GAGVSQSPRYKVTKRGQDVALRCDPISGHVSLYWYRQALGQGPEFLTYFNYEAQQDKSGLPNDRFSAERPEGSISTLTIQRTEQRDSAMYRCASSFRDSDTEAFFGQGTRLTVV.

V gene TRBV7-9 combines with J gene TRBJ1-1; D is unresolved. The CDR3 extends over 17 amino acids. Germline assignment: CDR1 SEHNR and CDR2 FQNEAQ (reference sequence). V was pared by 4 bases and J by 4 bases, with 22 bases between. The CDR3 loop is CASSSNNRPASSTEAFF. Here the CDR3 DNA reads TGTGCCAGCAGCTCAAATAACAGACCGGCTTCGAGCACTGAAGCTTTCTTT.

This chain links TRBV29-1 with TRBJ1-1; D is possibly TRBD1 (6 bases). CDR3 length: 13 amino acids. Between the trimmed V and J ends, which lost 6 bases and 1 base, there was a span of 12 bases. Germline assignment: CDR1 SQVTM and CDR2 ANQGSEA. The CDR3 region is CSVARQENTEAFF. CDR3 DNA: TGCAGCGTCGCCAGACAGGAGAACACTGAAGCTTTCTTT.

There are a few counts of this clone. The chain carries TRBV4-3 and TRBJ2-1; a possible D gene is TRBD2 (5 bases). V lost 5 bases and J 2 bases, leaving 16 bases between the germline ends. The germline V gene has CDR1 LGHNA and CDR2 YSLEER. The CDR3 is made up of 16 amino acids. The CDR3 protein is CASSGRTPDPYNEQFF. CDR3 DNA sequence: TGCGCCAGCAGCGGGCGGACTCCGGACCCCTACAATGAGCAGTTCTTC.

In nucleotides, the CDR3 is TGTGCTAGTGGTTTGGTAGCCGGGACAGGGGCCAACGTCCTGACTTTC. Residues: CASGLVAGTGANVLTF. The V call is TRBV12-5, the J call TRBJ2-6; a weak D match, TRBD1 (6 bases). This CDR3 comprises 16 residues. Germline V gene data show CDR1 as LGHNT and CDR2 as FRNRAP. Trimming pared 0 bases from V and 4 bases from J, leaving 10 bases between.

A single count supports this clone. The chain combines TRBV28 with TRBJ1-1, with TRBD1 as a possible D gene (5 bases). The ends were cut back, 10 bases at V and 3 bases at J, with 12 bases in the middle. CDR1 is MDHEN and CDR2 is SYDVKM in the germline V gene. This CDR3 spans 12 amino acids. The CDR3, as DNA: TGTGCCACCCGGACACGATACACTGAAGCTTTCTTT. Its translation is CATRTRYTEAFF.

The V gene is TRBV6-6, the J gene TRBJ2-7; a possible D gene is TRBD1 (5 bases). The germline CDR1 and CDR2 sequences are MNHNY and SVGAGI (reference sequence). This CDR3 has 13 residues. Trimming shortened V by 5 bases and J by 2 bases, and 10 bases separated the two germline ends. CDR3 in amino acids: CASSTTGTYEQYF. CDR3 DNA sequence: TGTGCCAGCAGTACCACAGGTACCTACGAGCAGTACTTC.

This clone was picked up a small number of times. CDR3 loop: CASATVTYEQYF. The CDR3 coding sequence is TGTGCCAGCGCGACAGTAACCTACGAGCAGTACTTC. The chain has TRBV28 and TRBJ2-7; a weak D match, TRBD1 (5 bases). The germline gives CDR1 MDHEN, CDR2 SYDVKM. The CDR3 totals 12 residues. V was pared by 8 bases and J by 2 bases, with 10 bases between. Variable domain in full (rest from reference TRBV28 and TRBJ2-7): DVKVTQSSRYLVKRTGEKVFLECVQDMDHENMFWYRQDPGLGLRLIYFSYDVKMKEKGDIPEGYSVSREKKERFSLILESASTNQTSMYLCASATVTYEQYFGPGTRLTVT.

V is TRBV5-1 and J is TRBJ2-1; 8 bases are a match to TRBD2. Per germline, CDR1 SGHRS and CDR2 YFSETQ. The CDR3 sequence is 21 residues long. The V gene end was trimmed by 3 bases and the J gene end by 1 base; junction bases not matched to a gene: 21. The CDR3 region is CASSSPPLARRGGLSYNEQFF. The CDR3 DNA is TGCGCCAGCAGCTCGCCCCCTCTAGCGAGACGGGGGGGATTATCCTACAATGAGCAGTTCTTC.

This clone was detected only a few times. CDR3 DNA: TGTGCCACCAGCAGAGATTTCACAGTGGGCAATGAAAAACTGTTTTTT. Protein sequence: CATSRDFTVGNEKLFF. V is TRBV15 and J is TRBJ1-4; D gene ambiguous. This CDR3 is built from 16 residues. The germline V gene has CDR1 LNHNV and CDR2 YYDKDF (reference sequence). V shed 0 bases and J shed 5 bases, with 13 bases lying between them.

J is TRBJ2-5 and V is TRBV5-1, with 7 bases fitting TRBD2. The CDR3 runs to 16 residues. V was clipped by 1 base and J by 1 base; unmatched bases: 7. The germline CDR1 and CDR2 sequences are SGHRS and YFSETQ. CDR3 sequence reads: CASSLFERGLQETQYF. Here the CDR3 DNA reads TGCGCCAGCAGCTTGTTCGAGCGGGGCCTCCAAGAGACCCAGTACTTC.

V usage is TRBV19 and J usage is TRBJ1-2; D is uncertain. Trimming stripped 2 bases from V and 8 bases from J, with 9 bases between. This CDR3 contains 12 residues. Germline V gene sequence: CDR1 LNHDA, CDR2 SQIVND (reference sequence). This chain's CDR3 is CASSISEGGYTF. The DNA for the CDR3 is TGTGCCAGTAGTATAAGTGAGGGCGGCTACACCTTC. The full variable domain, with the rest looked up from reference TRBV19 and TRBJ1-2, is DGGITQSPKYLFRKEGQNVTLSCEQNLNHDAMYWYRQDPGQGLRLIYYSQIVNDFQKGDIAEGYSVSREKKESFPLTVTSAQKNPTAFYLCASSISEGGYTFGSGTRLTVV.